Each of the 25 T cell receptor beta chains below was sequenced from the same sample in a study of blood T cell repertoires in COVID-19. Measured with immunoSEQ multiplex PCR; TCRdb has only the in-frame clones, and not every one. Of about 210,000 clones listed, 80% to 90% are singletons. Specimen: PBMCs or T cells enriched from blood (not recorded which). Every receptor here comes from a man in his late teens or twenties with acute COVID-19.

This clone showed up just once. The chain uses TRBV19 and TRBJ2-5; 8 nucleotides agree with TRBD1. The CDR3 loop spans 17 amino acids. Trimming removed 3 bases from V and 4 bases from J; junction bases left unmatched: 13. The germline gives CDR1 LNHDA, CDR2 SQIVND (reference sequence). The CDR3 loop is CASSIISGGAGSETQYF. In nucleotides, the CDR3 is TGTGCCAGTAGTATCATATCAGGGGGCGCGGGTTCAGAGACCCAGTACTTC. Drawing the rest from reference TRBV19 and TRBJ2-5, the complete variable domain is DGGITQSPKYLFRKEGQNVTLSCEQNLNHDAMYWYRQDPGQGLRLIYYSQIVNDFQKGDIAEGYSVSREKKESFPLTVTSAQKNPTAFYLCASSIISGGAGSETQYFGPGTRLLVL.

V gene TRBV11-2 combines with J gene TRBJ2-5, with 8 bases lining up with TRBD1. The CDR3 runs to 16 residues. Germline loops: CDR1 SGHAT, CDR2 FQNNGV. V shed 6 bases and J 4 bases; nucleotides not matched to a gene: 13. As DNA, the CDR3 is TGTGCCAGCAGACGACCGGGACAGGCCTTAGCAGAGACCCAGTACTTC. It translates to CASRRPGQALAETQYF.

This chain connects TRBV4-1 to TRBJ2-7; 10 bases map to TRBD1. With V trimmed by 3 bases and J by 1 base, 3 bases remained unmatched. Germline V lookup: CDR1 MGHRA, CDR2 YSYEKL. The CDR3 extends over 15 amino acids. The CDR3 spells CASSQPGQGSYEQYF. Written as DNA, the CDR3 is TGCGCCAGCAGCCAGCCGGGACAGGGGTCCTACGAGCAGTACTTC.

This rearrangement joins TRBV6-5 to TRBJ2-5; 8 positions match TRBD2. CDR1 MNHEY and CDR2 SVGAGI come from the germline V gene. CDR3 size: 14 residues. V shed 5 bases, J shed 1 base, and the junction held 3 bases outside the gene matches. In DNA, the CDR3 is TGTGCCAGCAGTCGGACTAGCCCCCAAGAGACCCAGTACTTC. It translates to CASSRTSPQETQYF.

CDR3 nucleotides: TGTGCCAGCAGCCCCGGCGGGAACGGCGGCCACAATGAGCAGTTCTTC. It translates to CASSPGGNGGHNEQFF. This chain links TRBV9 with TRBJ2-1; D perhaps matches TRBD2 (6 bases). The V end was cut by 4 bases, the J end by 5 bases, with 19 bases between. CDR1 SGDLS and CDR2 YYNGEE come from the germline V gene. The CDR3 runs 16 residues.

The CDR3 loop is CASRGTGRNTEAFF. The CDR3 bases are TGTGCCAGCAGGGGGACAGGGAGGAACACTGAAGCTTTCTTT. This chain links TRBV28 with TRBJ1-1, with 9 nucleotides matching TRBD1. The V and J ends lost 6 bases and 1 base, in that order; junction bases with no gene match: 3. Germline V lookup: CDR1 MDHEN, CDR2 SYDVKM. The CDR3 is 14 amino acids.

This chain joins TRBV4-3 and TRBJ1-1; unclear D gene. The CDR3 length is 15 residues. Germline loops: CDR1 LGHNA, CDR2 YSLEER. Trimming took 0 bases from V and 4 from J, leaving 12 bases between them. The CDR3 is CASSQDRVGGTEAFF. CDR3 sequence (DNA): TGCGCCAGCAGCCAAGATCGGGTAGGTGGCACTGAAGCTTTCTTT.

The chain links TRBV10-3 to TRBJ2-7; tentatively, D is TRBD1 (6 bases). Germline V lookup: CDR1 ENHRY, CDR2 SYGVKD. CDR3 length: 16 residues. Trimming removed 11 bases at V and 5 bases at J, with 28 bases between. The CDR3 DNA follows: TGTGCCGCCCAGAGGAACAGGGATGGGGGTGGGCACGAGCAGTACTTC. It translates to CAAQRNRDGGGHEQYF.

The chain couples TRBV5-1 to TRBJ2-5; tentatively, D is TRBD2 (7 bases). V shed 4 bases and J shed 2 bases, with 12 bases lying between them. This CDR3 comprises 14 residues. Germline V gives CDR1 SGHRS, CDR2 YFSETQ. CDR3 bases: TGCGCCAGCAGCCTCAGGGGAGGGCAAGAGACCCAGTACTTC. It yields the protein CASSLRGGQETQYF.

The CDR3 spells CASSYSQGGIYEQYF. The CDR3 nucleotides read TGTGCCAGCAGTTACTCCCAGGGGGGAATCTACGAGCAGTACTTC. The gene calls are TRBV6-5 and TRBJ2-7; D is possibly TRBD1 (7 bases). The CDR3 runs 15 residues. V shed 0 bases and J shed 3 bases, with 12 bases lying between them. Per germline, CDR1 MNHEY and CDR2 SVGAGI.

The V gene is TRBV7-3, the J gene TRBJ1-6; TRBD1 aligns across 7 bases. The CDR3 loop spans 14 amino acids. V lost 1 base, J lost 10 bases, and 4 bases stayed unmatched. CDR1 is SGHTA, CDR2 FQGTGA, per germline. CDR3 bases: TGTGCCAGCAGCTTAAGGGACAGAAAGTCACCCCTCCACTTT. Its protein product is CASSLRDRKSPLHF.

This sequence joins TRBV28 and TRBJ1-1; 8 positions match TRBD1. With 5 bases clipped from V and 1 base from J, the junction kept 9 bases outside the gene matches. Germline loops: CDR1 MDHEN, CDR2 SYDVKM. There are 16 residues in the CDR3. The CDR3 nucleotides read TGTGCCAGCAGTACGAACACCAGGGGGCCGAACACTGAAGCTTTCTTT. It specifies CASSTNTRGPNTEAFF.

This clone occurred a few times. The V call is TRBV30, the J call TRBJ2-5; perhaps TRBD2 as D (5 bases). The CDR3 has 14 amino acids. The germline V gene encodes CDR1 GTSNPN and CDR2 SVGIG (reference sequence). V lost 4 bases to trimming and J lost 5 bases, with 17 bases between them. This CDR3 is CAWKMGRGVETQYF. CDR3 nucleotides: TGTGCCTGGAAGATGGGTCGGGGAGTGGAGACCCAGTACTTC.

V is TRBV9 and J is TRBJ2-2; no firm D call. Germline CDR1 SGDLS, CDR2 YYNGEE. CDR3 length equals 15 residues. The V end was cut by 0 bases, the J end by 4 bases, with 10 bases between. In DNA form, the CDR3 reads TGTGCCAGCAGCGTAGCCGGAGTCGGCACCGGGGAGCTGTTTTTT. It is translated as CASSVAGVGTGELFF. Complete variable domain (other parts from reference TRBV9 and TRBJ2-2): DSGVTQTPKHLITATGQRVTLRCSPRSGDLSVYWYQQSLDQGLQFLIQYYNGEERAKGNILERFSAQQFPDLHSELNLSSLELGDSALYFCASSVAGVGTGELFFGEGSRLTVL.

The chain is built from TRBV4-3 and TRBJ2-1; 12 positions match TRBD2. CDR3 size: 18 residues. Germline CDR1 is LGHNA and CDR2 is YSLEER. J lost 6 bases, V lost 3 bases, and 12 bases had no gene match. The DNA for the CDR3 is TGCGCCAGCAGCCACGAGATGGACCGACTAGCGGGAGTCAATGAGCAGTTCTTC. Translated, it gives CASSHEMDRLAGVNEQFF.

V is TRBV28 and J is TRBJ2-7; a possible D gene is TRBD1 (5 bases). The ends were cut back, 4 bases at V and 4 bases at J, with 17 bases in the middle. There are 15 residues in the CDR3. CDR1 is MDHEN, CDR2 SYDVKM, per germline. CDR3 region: CASSSFQGQGYEQYF. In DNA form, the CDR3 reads TGTGCCAGCAGTTCTTTCCAGGGCCAGGGATACGAGCAGTACTTC. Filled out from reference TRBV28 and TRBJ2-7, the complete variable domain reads DVKVTQSSRYLVKRTGEKVFLECVQDMDHENMFWYRQDPGLGLRLIYFSYDVKMKEKGDIPEGYSVSREKKERFSLILESASTNQTSMYLCASSSFQGQGYEQYFGPGTRLTVT.

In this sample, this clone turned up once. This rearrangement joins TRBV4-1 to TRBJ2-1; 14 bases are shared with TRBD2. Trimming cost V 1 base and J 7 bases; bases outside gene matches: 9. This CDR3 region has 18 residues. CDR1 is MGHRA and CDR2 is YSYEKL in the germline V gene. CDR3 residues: CASSQGGLAGGSINEQFF. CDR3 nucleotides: TGCGCCAGCAGCCAAGGCGGACTAGCGGGAGGTTCGATAAATGAGCAGTTCTTC.

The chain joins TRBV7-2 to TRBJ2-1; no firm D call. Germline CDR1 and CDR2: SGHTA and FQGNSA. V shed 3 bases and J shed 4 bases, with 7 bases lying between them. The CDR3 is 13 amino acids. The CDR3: CASSLLEYNEQFF. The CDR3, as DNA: TGTGCCAGCAGCTTGCTAGAGTACAATGAGCAGTTCTTC.

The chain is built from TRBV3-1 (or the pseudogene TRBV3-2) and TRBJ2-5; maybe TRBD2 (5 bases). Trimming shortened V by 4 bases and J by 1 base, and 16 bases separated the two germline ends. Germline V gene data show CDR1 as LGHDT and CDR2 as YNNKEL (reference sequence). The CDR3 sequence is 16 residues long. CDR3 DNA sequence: TGTGCCAGCAGCCTTACCGGCCCGGGAACCCAAGAGACCCAGTACTTC. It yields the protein CASSLTGPGTQETQYF.

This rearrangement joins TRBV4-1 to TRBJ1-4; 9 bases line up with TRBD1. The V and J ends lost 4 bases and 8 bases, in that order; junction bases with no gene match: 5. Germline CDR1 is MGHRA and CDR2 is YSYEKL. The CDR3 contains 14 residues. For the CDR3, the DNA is TGCGCCAGCAGCCTCGGGACAGGGCGAGAAAAACTGTTTTTT. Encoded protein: CASSLGTGREKLFF.

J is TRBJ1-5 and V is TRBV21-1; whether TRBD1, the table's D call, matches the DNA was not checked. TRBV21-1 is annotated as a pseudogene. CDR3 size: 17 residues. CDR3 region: CASSPRVRQGELQPQHF. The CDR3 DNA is TGTGCCAGCAGCCCTCGAGTGCGACAGGGGGAACTTCAGCCCCAGCATTTT.

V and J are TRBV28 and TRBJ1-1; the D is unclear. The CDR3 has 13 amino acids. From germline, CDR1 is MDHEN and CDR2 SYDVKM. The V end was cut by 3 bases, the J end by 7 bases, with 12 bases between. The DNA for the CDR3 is TGTGCCAGCAGTTTTTTCCGGGGAGATGAAGCTTTCTTT. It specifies CASSFFRGDEAFF.

Here the CDR3 DNA reads TGTGCCAGTAGTATTGGACAGGGGGCATTTAGCAATCAGCCCCAGCATTTT. Its protein product is CASSIGQGAFSNQPQHF. The chain joins TRBV19 to TRBJ1-5; 11 nucleotides agree with TRBD1. V shed 3 bases, J shed 0 bases, and the junction held 4 bases outside the gene matches. This CDR3 region has 17 residues. Per germline, CDR1 LNHDA and CDR2 SQIVND (reference sequence).

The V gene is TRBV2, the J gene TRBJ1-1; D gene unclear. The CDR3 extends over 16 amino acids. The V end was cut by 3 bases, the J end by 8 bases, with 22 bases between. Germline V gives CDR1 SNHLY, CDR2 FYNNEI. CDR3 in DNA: TGTGCCAGCAGTGAGGAGGGCAAACTCTACTTCGGGGAAGCTTTCTTT. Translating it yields CASSEEGKLYFGEAFF.

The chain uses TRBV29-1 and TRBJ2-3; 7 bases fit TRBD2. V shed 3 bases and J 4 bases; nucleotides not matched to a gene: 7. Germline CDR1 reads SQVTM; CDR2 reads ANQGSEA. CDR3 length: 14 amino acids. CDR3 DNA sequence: TGCAGCGTTGAGCGGGAGTATGTAGCAGATACGCAGTATTTT. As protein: CSVEREYVADTQYF.